Listed here are 18 T cell receptor beta chains from one sample, sequenced in a study of blood T cell repertoires in COVID-19. Clones were sequenced by immunoSEQ multiplex PCR, and TCRdb holds only the in-frame ones, with some missing. The table includes under 450,000 clones, about 91% detected once. The sequenced sample was peripheral blood. Receptors originate from a woman between 35 and 50 years old with COVID-19, enrolled during active disease.

Concerning this clone itself: Since a much larger clone is just one base distant, this may be a read error. The chain combines TRBV2 with TRBJ1-5; unclear D gene. Trimming pared 2 bases from V and 1 base from J, leaving 6 bases between. The CDR3 runs to 14 residues. Germline CDR1 and CDR2: SNHLY and FYNNEI. CDR3 residues: CASSEQISNQPQHF. The CDR3 coding sequence is TGTGCCAGCAGTGAACAGATCAGCAATCAGCCCCAGCATTTT.

In its sample, this clone was seen once. The chain links TRBV6-4 to TRBJ2-3; a weak D match, TRBD2 (7 bases). The germline gives CDR1 MRHNA, CDR2 SNTAGT. This CDR3 is 16 amino acids long. The germline V and J ends were trimmed by 1 base and 6 bases, with 17 bases remaining between them. This CDR3 is CASSDWGGSRSDTQYF. The CDR3 DNA reads TGTGCCAGCAGTGACTGGGGGGGCAGTCGTTCGGATACGCAGTATTTT.

J is TRBJ2-1 and V is TRBV4-3; TRBD2 matches 13 bases. The ends lost 5 bases at V and 9 bases at J; junction bases unmatched: 10. The CDR3 extends over 16 amino acids. From germline, CDR1 is LGHNA and CDR2 YSLEER. The CDR3 nucleotides are TGCGCCAGCAGCAGACACGGACTAGCGGGAGTTAGTGAGCAGTTCTTC. Protein product: CASSRHGLAGVSEQFF.

V gene TRBV10-1 combines with J gene TRBJ2-7; 8 positions agree with TRBD2. The CDR3 totals 13 residues. Unmatched junction bases numbered 10, after V lost 4 bases and J lost 11 bases. Per the germline V gene, CDR1 is WNHNN and CDR2 is SYGVQD (reference sequence). The CDR3 here is CASSVAGTSEKYF. In DNA, the CDR3 is TGCGCCAGCAGTGTGGCCGGGACTAGTGAAAAGTACTTC.

The rearrangement links TRBV19 to TRBJ1-4; D remains ambiguous. V gave up 0 bases and J gave up 4 bases, with 12 bases separating them. Germline loops: CDR1 LNHDA, CDR2 SQIVND (reference sequence). The CDR3 is made up of 16 amino acids. This chain's CDR3 is CASSIDVGTSNEKLFF. CDR3 nucleotide sequence: TGTGCCAGTAGTATAGATGTTGGCACCAGTAATGAAAAACTGTTTTTT.

The CDR3 sequence: CASSLRGSLNTEAFF. For the CDR3, the DNA is TGTGCCAGCAGCTTAAGGGGGAGTCTGAACACTGAAGCTTTCTTT. The chain is built from TRBV11-2 and TRBJ1-1, with a weak D call TRBD1 (6 bases). Germline V gene data show CDR1 as SGHAT and CDR2 as FQNNGV. The CDR3 covers 15 residues. V was cut by 2 bases and J by 0 bases, with 10 bases left in between.

The V and J genes are TRBV9 and TRBJ1-3; 8 bases fit TRBD1. With V trimmed by 4 bases and J by 4 bases, 10 bases remained unmatched. The CDR3 loop spans 16 amino acids. Germline V gene sequence: CDR1 SGDLS, CDR2 YYNGEE. The CDR3 nucleotides are TGTGCCAGCAGCCCGCTGGACAGGGTGATAGGAAACACCATATATTTT. Protein: CASSPLDRVIGNTIYF.

The rearrangement joins TRBV19 to TRBJ1-1; no firm D call. The germline V and J ends were trimmed by 3 bases and 2 bases, with 13 bases remaining between them. The CDR3 has 15 amino acids. Per germline, CDR1 LNHDA and CDR2 SQIVND (reference sequence). In DNA form, the CDR3 reads TGTGCCAGTAGTATCATTCCGGACTTTAACACTGAAGCTTTCTTT. Its protein product is CASSIIPDFNTEAFF.

This chain links TRBV24-1 with TRBJ2-7, with TRBD2 as a possible D gene (7 bases). There are 13 residues in the CDR3. Germline V gene sequence: CDR1 KGHDR, CDR2 SFDVKD. V dropped 11 bases and J dropped 5 bases, with 18 bases sitting between them. The CDR3 loop is CAISTRGGNEQYF. As DNA, the CDR3 is TGTGCCATCAGCACCCGCGGGGGCAACGAGCAGTACTTC.

The chain links TRBV18 to TRBJ2-5, with D tentatively TRBD2 (5 bases). V was clipped by 3 bases and J by 4 bases, with 12 bases between them. The V gene's germline CDR1 is KGHSH and CDR2 LQKENI. This CDR3 spans 14 amino acids. The CDR3 coding sequence is TGTGCCAGCTCACCCCCAATCGAGGGAGAGACCCAGTACTTC. It translates to CASSPPIEGETQYF. Variable domain in full (rest from reference TRBV18 and TRBJ2-5): NAGVMQNPRHLVRRRGQEARLRCSPMKGHSHVYWYRQLPEEGLKFMVYLQKENIIDESGMPKERFSAEFPKEGPSILRIQQVVRGDSAAYFCASSPPIEGETQYFGPGTRLLVL.

The V gene is TRBV6-5, the J gene TRBJ2-7, with D possibly being TRBD2 (5 bases). V shed 7 bases and J shed 6 bases, with 13 bases lying between them. From germline, CDR1 is MNHEY and CDR2 SVGAGI. The CDR3 has 12 amino acids. The CDR3 sequence: CASMEECCEQYF. The CDR3 DNA follows: TGTGCCAGCATGGAGGAGTGTTGCGAGCAGTACTTC.

The chain joins TRBV9 to TRBJ1-1; no reliable D call. This CDR3 is 15 amino acids long. Trimming took off 4 bases at V and 4 bases at J, with 17 bases between the two ends. The V gene's germline CDR1 is SGDLS and CDR2 YYNGEE. CDR3 in DNA: TGTGCCAGCAGCCCGCAGACTCTAATGGGCACTGAAGCTTTCTTT. Its translation is CASSPQTLMGTEAFF. The entire variable domain, with the rest obtained from reference TRBV9 and TRBJ1-1, is as follows: DSGVTQTPKHLITATGQRVTLRCSPRSGDLSVYWYQQSLDQGLQFLIQYYNGEERAKGNILERFSAQQFPDLHSELNLSSLELGDSALYFCASSPQTLMGTEAFFGQGTRLTVV.

The chain is built from TRBV4-2 and TRBJ1-6; D remains unclear. This CDR3 region has 13 residues. Germline CDR1 LGHNA, CDR2 YNFKEQ. Trimming removed 1 base from V and 7 bases from J, with 5 bases in between. CDR3 bases: TGTGCCAGCAGCCAAGCTCGGAATTCACCCCTCCACTTT. Translated: CASSQARNSPLHF.

The chain has TRBV7-2 and TRBJ1-6; tentatively, D is TRBD1 (5 bases). The CDR3 spans 17 residues. V was trimmed by 3 bases and J by 4 bases, leaving 16 bases between them. Germline-derived CDR1 and CDR2 are SGHTA and FQGNSA. As DNA, the CDR3 is TGTGCCAGCAGCTTGGGACGGACTAACTTATATAATTCACCCCTCCACTTT. It codes for CASSLGRTNLYNSPLHF.

This chain links TRBV11-3 with TRBJ2-5, with no clear D. V was shortened by 1 base and J by 5 bases, with 8 bases between the two germline ends. From germline, CDR1 is SGHNT and CDR2 YENEEA. This CDR3 comprises 13 residues. CDR3 sequence reads: CASSLGPRETQYF. DNA for the CDR3: TGTGCCAGCAGCTTAGGACCTAGGGAGACCCAGTACTTC.

The rearrangement uses TRBV7-2 and TRBJ2-3; 7 positions match TRBD2. This CDR3 spans 17 amino acids. Germline V gives CDR1 SGHTA, CDR2 FQGNSA. Trimming removed 1 base from V and 2 bases from J; junction bases left unmatched: 9. CDR3 coding DNA: TGTGCCAGCAGCTTAGTGTCGGGCGGGGGTCTCACAGATACGCAGTATTTT. The encoded protein is CASSLVSGGGLTDTQYF.

The V and J genes are TRBV30 and TRBJ2-2, with a possible D match to TRBD2 (5 bases). The CDR3 runs to 14 residues. The germline CDR1 and CDR2 sequences are GTSNPN and SVGIG (reference sequence). V dropped 4 bases and J dropped 5 bases, with 14 bases sitting between them. The CDR3 coding sequence is TGTGCCTGGACCCCCCTTCGAGGGACCGGGGAGCTGTTTTTT. Translating it yields CAWTPLRGTGELFF. Drawing the rest from reference TRBV30 and TRBJ2-2, the complete variable domain is SQTIHQWPATLVQPVGSPLSLECTVEGTSNPNLYWYRQAAGRGLQLLFYSVGIGQISSEVPQNLSASRPQDRQFILSSKKLLLSDSGFYLCAWTPLRGTGELFFGEGSRLTVL.

V gene TRBV7-2 combines with J gene TRBJ1-4, with unresolved D. The CDR3 spans 17 residues. V was clipped by 2 bases and J by 0 bases, with 13 bases between them. Per the germline V gene, CDR1 is SGHTA and CDR2 is FQGNSA. CDR3 loop: CASSLRPLAATNEKLFF. The DNA for the CDR3 is TGTGCCAGCAGCTTAAGACCCCTGGCGGCAACTAATGAAAAACTGTTTTTT.